Sequencing of this T cell receptor (beta chain) was carried out in a study of shared clonotypes between healthy human individuals. Study-level points and caveats: Among donors, clonotype sharing was expected to be affected by sequencing depth.

Naive CD45RA+ and memory CD45RA-negative subsets were split from CD4+ cells. The V segment lost 3 bases and the J segment 3 bases; nucleotides outside the gene matches: 5. The CDR3 extends over 15 amino acids. Germline V CDR1 and CDR2: SNHLY, FYNNEI. A note on this clone: Its matching antigen is unknown.

This was a deep-level run. Method: immunoSEQ multiplex PCR; TCRdb's copy keeps in-frame clones and lacks some. Here the sample spans millions of clones, 90% to 95% being singletons. The sample comprised naive CD4+ T cells from PBMCs. This sample's subset: CD45RA+ positively selected. The TCR comes from a man between 18 and 29 years old in good health. Some clones in this sample may be carry-over from other donors' samples. The chain recombines TRBV2 with TRBJ2-4; 7 bases match TRBD1. For the CDR3, the DNA is TGTGCCAGCAGTGACGACAGGGCGGTCAAAAACATTCAGTACTTC. This gives the protein CASSDDRAVKNIQYF.